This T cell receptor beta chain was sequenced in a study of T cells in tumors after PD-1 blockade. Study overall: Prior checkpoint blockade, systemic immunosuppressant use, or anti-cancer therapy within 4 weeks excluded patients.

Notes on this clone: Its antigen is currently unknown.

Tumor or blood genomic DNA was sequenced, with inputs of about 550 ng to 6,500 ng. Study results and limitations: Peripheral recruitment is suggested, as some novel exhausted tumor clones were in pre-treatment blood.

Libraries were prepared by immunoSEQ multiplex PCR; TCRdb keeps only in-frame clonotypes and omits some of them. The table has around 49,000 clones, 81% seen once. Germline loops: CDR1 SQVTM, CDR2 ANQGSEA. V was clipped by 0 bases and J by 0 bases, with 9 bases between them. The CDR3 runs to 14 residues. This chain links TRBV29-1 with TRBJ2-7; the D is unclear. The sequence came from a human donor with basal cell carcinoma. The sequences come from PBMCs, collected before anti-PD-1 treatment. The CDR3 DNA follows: TGCAGCGTTGAAGATCGATGGGCCTCCTACGAGCAGTACTTC. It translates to CSVEDRWASYEQYF.